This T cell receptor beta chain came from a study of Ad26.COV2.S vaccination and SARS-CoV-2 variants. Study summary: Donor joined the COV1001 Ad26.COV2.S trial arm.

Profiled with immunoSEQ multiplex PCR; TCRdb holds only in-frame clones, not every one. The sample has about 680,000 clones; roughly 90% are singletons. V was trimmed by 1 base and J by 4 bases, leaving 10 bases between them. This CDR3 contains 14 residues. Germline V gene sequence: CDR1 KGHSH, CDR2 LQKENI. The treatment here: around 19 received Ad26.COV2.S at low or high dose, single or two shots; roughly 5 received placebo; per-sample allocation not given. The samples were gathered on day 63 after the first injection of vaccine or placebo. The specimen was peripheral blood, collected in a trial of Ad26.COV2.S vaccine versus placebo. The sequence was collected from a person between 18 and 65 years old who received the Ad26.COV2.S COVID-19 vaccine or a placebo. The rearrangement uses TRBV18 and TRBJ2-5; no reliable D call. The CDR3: CASSPQGLGETQYF. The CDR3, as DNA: TGTGCCAGCTCACCACAGGGCCTCGGAGAGACCCAGTACTTC.